These T cell receptor beta chains were read from a single sample in a study of cytomegalovirus exposure and HLA in healthy donors. Only in-frame clones appear in the TCRdb table, and some are missing; sequencing was by immunoSEQ multiplex PCR. This sample has 150,000 to 200,000 clones, with approximately 84% found just once. Sequenced material: PBMCs. These receptors all stem from a man aged 25-40 years in good health and CMV-seropositive. CDR3s include the opening cysteine and the closing phenylalanine or tryptophan. A D gene is named only where the DNA matches it firmly. Part of the rows lack a size; the others show once, few, many or a class for expanded clones.

V	J	D	size	DNA	CDR3
TRBV13	TRBJ2-7	TRBD2	-	TGTGCCAGCAGCTTAGAGTCTAGCGGCAGGAGCTCCTACGAGCAGTACTTC	CASSLESSGRSSYEQYF
TRBV29-1	TRBJ1-2	TRBD1	-	TGCAGCGTTGAAGATCTCAGGGGGTATGGCTACACCTTC	CSVEDLRGYGYTF
TRBV30	TRBJ2-2	TRBD1	-	TGTGCCTGGGACGGACAGGGGTACACCGGGGAGCTGTTTTTT	CAWDGQGYTGELFF
TRBV5-5	TRBJ2-3	TRBD2	-	TGTGCCAGCAGCGCGACCGGGACTAGCGGGACAAGGACAGATACGCAGTATTTT	CASSATGTSGTRTDTQYF
TRBV4-3	TRBJ1-3	-	-	TGCGCCAGCAGTCGTCGGGGGGGGCCTGGAAACACCATATATTTT	CASSRRGGPGNTIYF
TRBV5-1	TRBJ2-5	-	-	TGCGCCAGCAGCTCTAGGGGGGGAGGGCCCGAGACCCAGTACTTC	CASSSRGGGPETQYF
TRBV29-1	TRBJ2-7	TRBD2	-	TGCAGCGTTGACAGGGCTAGCGGGAGTTACGAGCAGTACTTC	CSVDRASGSYEQYF
TRBV28	TRBJ2-5	TRBD1	-	TGTGCCAGCAGTCTAGGGTTGGACAGGGGAGAGACCCAGTACTTC	CASSLGLDRGETQYF
TRBV6-5	TRBJ1-1	-	-	TGTGCCAGCAGTTATGGCAGGGGAGTTACTGAAGCTTTCTTT	CASSYGRGVTEAFF
TRBV29-1	TRBJ2-3	TRBD1	-	TGCAGCGTTGAAATCGGGACAGATAGCACAGATACGCAGTATTTT	CSVEIGTDSTDTQYF
TRBV6-4	TRBJ2-2	TRBD2	few	TGTGCCAGCAGTGGTACTAGCGGAGAAAACACCGGGGAGCTGTTTTTT	CASSGTSGENTGELFF
TRBV7-3	TRBJ2-3	TRBD1	-	TGTGCCAGCAGCTTGTTTTCGGGACAGGGGAAAACTACAGATACGCAGTATTTT	CASSLFSGQGKTTDTQYF
TRBV2	TRBJ1-1	-	many	TGTGCCAGCAGCGCCGGGACAAGGTTGAACACTGAAGCTTTCTTT	CASSAGTRLNTEAFF
TRBV5-6	TRBJ2-7	TRBD1	few	TGTGCCAGCAGCTGGACAGGGGTCCCCTACGAGCAGTACTTC	CASSWTGVPYEQYF
TRBV6-5	TRBJ1-2	TRBD1	-	TGTGCCAGCAGTGTATCCGGGACAGACTATGGCTACACCTTC	CASSVSGTDYGYTF